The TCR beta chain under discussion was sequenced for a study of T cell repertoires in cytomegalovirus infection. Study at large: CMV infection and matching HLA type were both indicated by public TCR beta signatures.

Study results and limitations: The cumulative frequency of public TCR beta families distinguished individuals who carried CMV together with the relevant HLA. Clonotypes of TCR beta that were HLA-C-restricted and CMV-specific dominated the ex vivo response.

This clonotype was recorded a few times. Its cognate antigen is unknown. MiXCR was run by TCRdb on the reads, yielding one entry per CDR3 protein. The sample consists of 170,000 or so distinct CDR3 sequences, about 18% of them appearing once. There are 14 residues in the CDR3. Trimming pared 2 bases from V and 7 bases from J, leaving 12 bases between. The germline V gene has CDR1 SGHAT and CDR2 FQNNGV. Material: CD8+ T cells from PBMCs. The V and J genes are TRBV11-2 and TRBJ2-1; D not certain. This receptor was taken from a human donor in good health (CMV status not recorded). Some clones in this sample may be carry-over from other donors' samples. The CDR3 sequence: CASSLFSSENEQFF. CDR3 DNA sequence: TGTGCCAGCAGCTTATTTTCCTCAGAAAATGAGCAGTTCTTC.